This passage covers 5 T cell receptor beta chains from one sample sequenced in a study of blood T cell repertoires in COVID-19. Assay used: immunoSEQ multiplex PCR; TCRdb lists only in-frame clones, some missing. Seen here are some 250,000 clones, about 80% observed once, and the top ten hold about 15%. The sample comprised PBMCs or T cells enriched from blood (not recorded which). These receptors all stem from a man between 40 and 49 years old who had recovered from COVID-19.

The rearrangement joins TRBV7-3 to TRBJ2-3, with D maybe TRBD2 (5 bases). Germline loops: CDR1 SGHTA, CDR2 FQGTGA. The V gene lost 4 bases and the J gene lost 7 bases, with 15 bases spanning the gap. This CDR3 contains 14 residues. The CDR3 here is CASSSTPSPNTQYF. The CDR3 nucleotides read TGTGCCAGCAGCTCCACTCCTAGCCCCAATACGCAGTATTTT.

The V and J genes are TRBV28 and TRBJ1-5, with 8 bases fitting TRBD1. V was clipped by 6 bases and J by 2 bases; unmatched bases: 6. The CDR3 spans 15 residues. CDR1 MDHEN and CDR2 SYDVKM come from the germline V gene. The chain's CDR3 is CASSAPDRGNQPQHF. The CDR3 region has the DNA TGTGCCAGCAGCGCTCCGGACAGGGGCAATCAGCCCCAGCATTTT.

This rearrangement joins TRBV11-2 to TRBJ2-6; D perhaps matches TRBD1 (6 bases). Trimming pared 7 bases from V and 1 base from J, leaving 14 bases between. This CDR3 has 16 residues. The germline gives CDR1 SGHAT, CDR2 FQNNGV. The CDR3 protein is CASTPGHLSGANVLTF. For the CDR3, the DNA is TGTGCCAGCACCCCGGGACATTTATCTGGGGCCAACGTCCTGACTTTC.

The J gene is TRBJ2-7, the V gene TRBV5-1; D gene unclear. The germline V gene has CDR1 SGHRS and CDR2 YFSETQ. The CDR3 consists of 12 residues. Trimming took off 0 bases at V and 3 bases at J, with 4 bases between the two ends. The DNA of the CDR3 is TGCGCCAGCAGCTTGGACAACTACGAGCAGTACTTC. Its translation is CASSLDNYEQYF.

The CDR3 DNA follows: TGTGCACGATCTCCGACACCAAATTCCCAAGAGACCCAGTACTTC. This gives the protein CARSPTPNSQETQYF. The rearrangement links TRBV11-1 to TRBJ2-5, with D unresolved. The CDR3 extends over 15 amino acids. Germline V lookup: CDR1 SGHAT, CDR2 FQDESV (reference sequence).